The 20 T cell receptor beta chains below come from one sample, sequenced in a study of graft-versus-host responses after intestinal transplantation (dated by TCRdb to the early 2020s). The method was the immunoSEQ multiplex PCR assay. The clones in this table, taken by TCRdb from immuneACCESS, are in-frame only. Not every clone is retained; where verified, under half of the shortfall comes from an unresolved V gene, and the cause of the rest is unknown. For this sample there are approximately 40,000 clones; 75% to 95% appear just once. Roughly 2.5% of the sample rests with the top ten. The sequences come from PBMCs, collected around 330 days after intestinal transplant. The receptors come from a human patient who received an intestinal transplant, so some T cells may come from the graft donor.

The V and J genes are TRBV6-4 and TRBJ2-1; TRBD2 matches at 7 bases. Per germline, CDR1 MRHNA and CDR2 SNTAGT. The CDR3 runs to 15 residues. J gave up 5 bases and V 5 bases, and 9 bases lay outside the gene matches. The CDR3 DNA follows: TGTGCCAGCAGTCCCGAGGCTAGCGGCAACAATGAGCAGTTCTTC. Amino acid sequence: CASSPEASGNNEQFF.

This chain links TRBV5-1 with TRBJ1-2; D remains ambiguous. This CDR3 comprises 13 residues. V lost 5 bases and J lost 0, with 8 bases in between. Per germline, CDR1 SGHRS and CDR2 YFSETQ. The CDR3 bases are TGCGCCAGCAGGAGGGAAGCTAACTATGGCTACACCTTC. Translation: CASRREANYGYTF.

The genes are TRBV6-1 and TRBJ1-2; tentatively, D is TRBD1 (5 bases). CDR3 size: 13 residues. Germline lookup yields CDR1 MNHNS and CDR2 SASEGT. V lost 7 bases and J 7 bases, leaving 16 bases between the germline ends. CDR3 in amino acids: CASKGAEVGGYTF. CDR3 DNA: TGTGCCAGCAAAGGGGCGGAGGTTGGTGGCTACACCTTC.

The V gene is TRBV4-1, the J gene TRBJ2-7, with 11 bases aligning to TRBD2. From germline, CDR1 is MGHRA and CDR2 YSYEKL. This CDR3 spans 18 amino acids. V lost 0 bases, J lost 10 bases, and 17 bases stayed unmatched. This CDR3 is CASSQDEERRLAGGGQYF. The DNA for the CDR3 is TGCGCCAGCAGCCAAGACGAGGAACGGCGTCTAGCGGGAGGCGGTCAGTACTTC.

The V gene is TRBV18, the J gene TRBJ1-4, with D unresolved. Trimming shortened V by 0 bases and J by 2 bases, and 16 bases separated the two germline ends. The CDR3 extends over 18 amino acids. Germline V gene lookup returns CDR1 KGHSH and CDR2 LQKENI. As DNA, the CDR3 is TGTGCCAGCTCACCACCGAGTGGCAGGAGCCCGACTAATGAAAAACTGTTTTTT. It is translated as CASSPPSGRSPTNEKLFF. Combining the CDR3 with reference TRBV18 and TRBJ1-4 gives the whole variable domain NAGVMQNPRHLVRRRGQEARLRCSPMKGHSHVYWYRQLPEEGLKFMVYLQKENIIDESGMPKERFSAEFPKEGPSILRIQQVVRGDSAAYFCASSPPSGRSPTNEKLFFGSGTQLSVL.

The V and J genes are TRBV12-5 and TRBJ1-5; D is possibly TRBD1 (5 bases). V dropped 9 bases and J dropped 6 bases, with 12 bases sitting between them. CDR1 is LGHNT, CDR2 FRNRAP, per germline. This CDR3 has 12 amino acids. The CDR3, as DNA: TGTGCTAGCGGAATCGGGGGTCAGCCCCAGCATTTT. Protein: CASGIGGQPQHF.

The CDR3 bases are TGCGCCAGCAGCCACCCTCCGGACAGCTACGAAAACACCATATATTTT. This codes for CASSHPPDSYENTIYF. V gene TRBV4-1 combines with J gene TRBJ1-3; D perhaps matches TRBD1 (6 bases). This CDR3 has 16 residues. The germline V gene encodes CDR1 MGHRA and CDR2 YSYEKL. V was pared by 3 bases and J by 6 bases, with 18 bases between.

V is TRBV6-1 and J is TRBJ2-3; D gene ambiguous. CDR1 MNHNS and CDR2 SASEGT come from the germline V gene. Trimming left V 7 bases short and J 0 bases short, with 14 bases between. This CDR3 region has 15 residues. The CDR3 spells CASTTPPYSTDTQYF. The CDR3 nucleotides read TGTGCCAGCACTACCCCGCCCTATAGCACAGATACGCAGTATTTT.

This clone was seen more than once but under ten times. This sequence joins TRBV10-3 and TRBJ2-1, with 10 bases lining up with TRBD1. This CDR3 has 13 residues. The ends lost 4 bases at V and 6 bases at J; junction bases unmatched: 0. Germline CDR1 reads ENHRY; CDR2 reads SYGVKD. The CDR3 DNA follows: TGTGCCATCAGTGGGACAGGGGGCAATGAGCAGTTCTTC. It translates to CAISGTGGNEQFF.

The J gene is TRBJ2-6, the V gene TRBV21-1; the D call TRBD1 from the table was never checked on the DNA. TRBV21-1 is marked as a pseudogene. CDR3 length: 19 amino acids. CDR3 sequence (DNA): TGTGCCAGCAGCAAAGGGTTCCGGGACAGGGGTTCTGGGGCCAACGTCCTGACTTTC. Translation: CASSKGFRDRGSGANVLTF.

This clone was seen a single time. V and J are TRBV9 and TRBJ2-1; no clear D gene. The CDR3 totals 14 residues. V shed 0 bases and J shed 4 bases, with 8 bases lying between them. Per the germline V gene, CDR1 is SGDLS and CDR2 is YYNGEE. CDR3 in amino acids: CASSVASGYNEQFF. Here the CDR3 DNA reads TGTGCCAGCAGCGTAGCTTCCGGTTACAATGAGCAGTTCTTC.

The chain carries TRBV19 and TRBJ1-5; no clear D. V lost 6 bases and J 2 bases, leaving 11 bases between the germline ends. The CDR3 has 14 amino acids. CDR1 is LNHDA, CDR2 SQIVND, per germline (reference sequence). In DNA, the CDR3 is TGTGCCAGTAGGGCGGGTCGGGGCAATCAGCCCCAGCATTTT. It codes for CASRAGRGNQPQHF.

V usage is TRBV28 and J usage is TRBJ1-6; D ambiguous. The germline V gene has CDR1 MDHEN and CDR2 SYDVKM. The ends were cut back, 2 bases at V and 10 bases at J, with 6 bases in the middle. This CDR3 has 12 amino acids. CDR3 residues: CASSLPGSPLHF. Here the CDR3 DNA reads TGTGCCAGCAGTTTACCGGGGTCACCCCTCCACTTT.

V and J are TRBV28 and TRBJ2-5; the D is unclear. TRBJ2-7 explains the end of the DNA better; the J call may be wrong. Germline CDR1 and CDR2: MDHEN and SYDVKM. The CDR3 runs 16 residues. CDR3 bases: TGTGCCAGCAGTTCCATTCCGACCGACCGCTCCTACGAGCAGTACTTC. Its protein is CASSSIPTDRSYEQYF.

This clone was observed a few times. The chain links TRBV6-1 to TRBJ2-7; TRBD1 matches 8 bases. The CDR3 contains 15 residues. J was trimmed by 2 bases and V by 1 base; bases with no gene match: 4. Germline values: CDR1 MNHNS, CDR2 SASEGT. The CDR3: CASSEVGQGAYEQYF. The CDR3 region has the DNA TGTGCCAGCAGTGAAGTAGGACAGGGCGCCTACGAGCAGTACTTC.

This clone has only a few counts. The CDR3: CASSPLTSGNTIYF. CDR3 coding DNA: TGCGCCAGCAGCCCATTAACCTCTGGAAACACCATATATTTT. The chain combines TRBV5-1 with TRBJ1-3; no firm D call. This CDR3 comprises 14 residues. V dropped 4 bases and J dropped 0 bases, with 8 bases sitting between them. Germline values: CDR1 SGHRS, CDR2 YFSETQ.

The chain uses TRBV7-2 and TRBJ2-1; D is uncertain. Germline V CDR1 and CDR2: SGHTA, FQGNSA. V was cut by 1 base and J by 4 bases, with 5 bases left in between. This CDR3 contains 13 residues. The CDR3 coding sequence is TGTGCCAGCAGCTTAGGGTTATACAATGAGCAGTTCTTC. It codes for CASSLGLYNEQFF.

The rearrangement uses TRBV6-5 and TRBJ1-6, with D possibly TRBD1 on 5 matching bases. The CDR3 has 14 amino acids. Germline CDR1 is MNHEY and CDR2 is SVGAGI. V was shortened by 6 bases and J by 10 bases, with 16 bases between the two germline ends. The CDR3 loop is CASSFGAQGSPLHF. CDR3 coding DNA: TGTGCCAGCAGCTTCGGTGCCCAGGGATCACCCCTCCACTTT.

The chain employs TRBV5-1 and TRBJ2-7; D gene ambiguous. Germline CDR1 SGHRS, CDR2 YFSETQ. V was cut by 6 bases and J by 0 bases, with 16 bases left in between. The CDR3 extends over 15 amino acids. CDR3 loop: CASKPARYSSYEQYF. The CDR3 nucleotides read TGCGCCAGCAAGCCCGCCAGGTACAGCTCCTACGAGCAGTACTTC.

V and J are TRBV6-5 and TRBJ2-3, with D hard to call. The CDR3 loop spans 14 amino acids. Trimming pared 4 bases from V and 4 bases from J, leaving 12 bases between. Germline assignment: CDR1 MNHEY and CDR2 SVGAGI. The CDR3 DNA follows: TGTGCCAGCAGTTCTTTTTCGGGCCCAGATACGCAGTATTTT. Residues: CASSSFSGPDTQYF.